This T cell receptor beta chain is from a study of Graves' ophthalmopathy and Graves' hyperthyroidism. The germline V gene encodes CDR1 LNHDA and CDR2 SQIVND (reference sequence). V was clipped by 7 bases and J by 3 bases, with 13 bases between them. This CDR3 is 13 amino acids long. The sequenced template was RNA, covering the TCR beta CDR3 region. Investigators did first-round RT-PCR with HTBI primers, then second-round multiplex PCR. TCRdb itself ran the multiplex PCR reads through MiXCR, one entry per CDR3 protein. The sample lists approximately 160,000 distinct CDR3 sequences, about 40% occurring once.

The sequence derives from a woman aged 40 to 50 with Graves' ophthalmopathy. The rearrangement uses TRBV19 and TRBJ2-7; D assignment may be TRBD1 or TRBD2 (5 bases each). Material: peripheral blood. CDR3 sequence (DNA): TGTGCCAGTACAGGTGGGGGATACTACGAGCAGTACTTC. It translates to CASTGGGYYEQYF.